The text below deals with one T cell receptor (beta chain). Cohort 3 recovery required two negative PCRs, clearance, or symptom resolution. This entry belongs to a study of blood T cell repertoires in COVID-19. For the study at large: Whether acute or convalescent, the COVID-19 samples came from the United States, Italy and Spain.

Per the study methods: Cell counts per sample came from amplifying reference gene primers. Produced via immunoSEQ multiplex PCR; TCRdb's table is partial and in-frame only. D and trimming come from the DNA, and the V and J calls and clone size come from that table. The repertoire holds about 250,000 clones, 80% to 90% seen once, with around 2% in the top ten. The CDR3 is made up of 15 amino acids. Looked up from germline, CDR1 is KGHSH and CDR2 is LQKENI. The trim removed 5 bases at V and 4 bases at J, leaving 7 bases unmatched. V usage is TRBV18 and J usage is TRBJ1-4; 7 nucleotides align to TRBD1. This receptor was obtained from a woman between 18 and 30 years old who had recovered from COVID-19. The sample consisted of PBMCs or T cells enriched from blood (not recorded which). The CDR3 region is CASSRDRSFNEKLFF. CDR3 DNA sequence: TGTGCCAGCTCAAGGGACAGATCCTTTAATGAAAAACTGTTTTTT.